This T cell receptor beta chain emerged from a study of T cell clonality in common variable immunodeficiency. The data were produced by immunoSEQ multiplex PCR, yet TCRdb's version contains in-frame clones alone and is incomplete. The repertoire yields fewer than 30,000 clones, none seen only once; the top ten contain about 3%. Notes on the study in general: Reportedly, TCR beta sequences from common variable immunodeficiency showed fewer deletions and N-nucleotide insertions.

Aged about 9 to 64 years, CVID subjects averaged about 40 years old. The germline V gene encodes CDR1 KGHSH and CDR2 LQKENI. The CDR3 consists of 17 residues. Trimming took 4 bases from V and 2 from J; bases not matched to a gene: 8. This clone was found many times. As yet, its antigen is unknown. Coverage ceases 3 residues before the CDR3 finishes, and the germline J gene fills in the end. The origin of this receptor is a human donor with common variable immunodeficiency. The rearrangement joins TRBV18 to TRBJ2-3; 11 bases agree with TRBD2. Sequences were obtained from peripheral blood mononuclear cells. CDR3 sequence reads: CASSLATSGMITDTQYF. CDR3 DNA (partial): TGTGCCAGCTCACTAGCGACTAGCGGGATGATCACAGATACG.